This T cell receptor beta chain was captured in a study of shared clonotypes between healthy human individuals. Study background: The study used three CD4 naive, three CD4 memory, two CD8 naive and one CD8 memory plate per donor. Study-wide points: A few donors held about 5% of naive CD4 clonotypes in common. The sole specimen, blood, was sampled, and tissue repertoires likely differ. Against clonotypes common to all four donors, non-shared ones had lower generation probabilities.

V lost 5 bases to trimming and J lost 3 bases, with 16 bases between them. The CDR3 is made up of 15 amino acids. Per germline, CDR1 SGHAT and CDR2 FQNNGV. Concerning this clone: The antigen remains unidentified.

Sequencing was performed with immunoSEQ multiplex PCR; in TCRdb, only in-frame clones are kept and a portion is missing. Here the sample spans about 2 million clones, 90% to 95% being singletons. The sequencing input was naive CD4+ T cells sorted from blood. Described subset: CD45RA+ positively selected. The chain recombines TRBV11-2 with TRBJ2-5, with D perhaps TRBD2 (6 bases). The TCR comes from a man aged 18 to 30 in good health. Here the CDR3 reads CASSLGPGGKETQYF. CDR3 sequence (DNA): TGTGCCAGCAGCCTCGGGCCCGGGGGAAAAGAGACCCAGTACTTC.